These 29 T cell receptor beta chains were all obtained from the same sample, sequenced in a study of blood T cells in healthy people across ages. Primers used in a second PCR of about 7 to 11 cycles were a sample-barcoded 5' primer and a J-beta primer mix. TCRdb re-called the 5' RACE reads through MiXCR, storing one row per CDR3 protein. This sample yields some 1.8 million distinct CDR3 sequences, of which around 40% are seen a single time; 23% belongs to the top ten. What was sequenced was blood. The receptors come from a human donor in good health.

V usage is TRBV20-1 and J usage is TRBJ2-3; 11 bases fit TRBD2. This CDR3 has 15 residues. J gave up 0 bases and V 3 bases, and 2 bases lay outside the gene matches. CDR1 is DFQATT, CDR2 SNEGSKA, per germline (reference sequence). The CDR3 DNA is TGCAGTGCTAGGAGACTAGCGGGGAGCACAGATACGCAGTATTTT. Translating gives CSARRLAGSTDTQYF.

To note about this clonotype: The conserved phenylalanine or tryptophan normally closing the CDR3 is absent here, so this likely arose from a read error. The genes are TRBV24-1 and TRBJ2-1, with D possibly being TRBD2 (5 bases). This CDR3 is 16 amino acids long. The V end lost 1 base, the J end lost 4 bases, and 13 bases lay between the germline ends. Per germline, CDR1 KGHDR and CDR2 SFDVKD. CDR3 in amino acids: CATSDLGGASYNEQFC. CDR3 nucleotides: TGTGCCACCAGTGATTTAGGAGGCGCCTCGTACAATGAGCAGTTCTGC.

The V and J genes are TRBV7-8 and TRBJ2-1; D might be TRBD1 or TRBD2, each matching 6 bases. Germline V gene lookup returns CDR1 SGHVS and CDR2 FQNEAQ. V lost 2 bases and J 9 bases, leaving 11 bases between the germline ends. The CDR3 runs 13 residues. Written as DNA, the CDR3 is TGTGCCAGCAGCTTATGGGGGGCGAGTGAGCAGTTCTTC. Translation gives CASSLWGASEQFF.

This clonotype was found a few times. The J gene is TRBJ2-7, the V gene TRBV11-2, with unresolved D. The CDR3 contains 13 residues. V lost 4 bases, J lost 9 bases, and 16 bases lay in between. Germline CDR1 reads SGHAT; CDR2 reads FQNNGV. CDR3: CASSSHPGGLQYF. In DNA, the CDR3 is TGTGCCAGCAGCTCCCATCCGGGTGGATTGCAGTACTTC.

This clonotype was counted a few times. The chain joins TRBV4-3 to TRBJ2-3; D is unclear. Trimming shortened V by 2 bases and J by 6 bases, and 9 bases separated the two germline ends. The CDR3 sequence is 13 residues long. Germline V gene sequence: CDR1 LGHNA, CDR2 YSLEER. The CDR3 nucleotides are TGCGCCAGCAGCCAACAGCATCAGGATACGCAGTATTTT. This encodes CASSQQHQDTQYF.

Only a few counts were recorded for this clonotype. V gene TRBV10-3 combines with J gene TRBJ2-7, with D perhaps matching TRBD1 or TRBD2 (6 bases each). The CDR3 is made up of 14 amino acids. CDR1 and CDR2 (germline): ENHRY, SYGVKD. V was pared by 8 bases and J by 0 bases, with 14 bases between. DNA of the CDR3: TGTGCCATCGGCGGGACATCTACCTCCTACGAGCAGTACTTC. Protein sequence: CAIGGTSTSYEQYF.

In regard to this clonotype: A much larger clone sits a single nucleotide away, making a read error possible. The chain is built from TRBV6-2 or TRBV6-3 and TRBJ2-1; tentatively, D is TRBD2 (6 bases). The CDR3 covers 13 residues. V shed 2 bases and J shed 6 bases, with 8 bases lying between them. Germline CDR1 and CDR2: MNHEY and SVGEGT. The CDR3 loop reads CASSYGGFNEQFF. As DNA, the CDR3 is TGTGCCAGCAGTTACGGGGGGTTCAATGAGCAGTTCTTC.

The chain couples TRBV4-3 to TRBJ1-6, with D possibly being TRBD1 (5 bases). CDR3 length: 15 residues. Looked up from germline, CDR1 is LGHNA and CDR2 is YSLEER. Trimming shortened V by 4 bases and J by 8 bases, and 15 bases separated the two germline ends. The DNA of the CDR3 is TGCGCCAGCAGCCTAGGGAGAGGGACGGATTCACCCCTCCACTTT. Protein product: CASSLGRGTDSPLHF.

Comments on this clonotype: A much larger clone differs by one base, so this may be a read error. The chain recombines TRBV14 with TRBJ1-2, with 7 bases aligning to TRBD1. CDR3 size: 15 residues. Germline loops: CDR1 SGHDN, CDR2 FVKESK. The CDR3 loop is CVSSPDRFGDYGYTF. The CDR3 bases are TGTGTCAGCAGCCCGGACAGGTTTGGGGACTATGGCTACACCTTC.

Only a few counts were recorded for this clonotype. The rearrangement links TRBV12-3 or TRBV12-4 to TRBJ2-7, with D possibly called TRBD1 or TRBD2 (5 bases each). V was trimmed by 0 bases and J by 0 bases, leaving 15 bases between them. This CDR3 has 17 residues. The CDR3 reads CASSLAGRAASSYEQYF. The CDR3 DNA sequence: TGTGCCAGCAGTTTAGCGGGACGAGCGGCCAGCTCCTACGAGCAGTACTTC.

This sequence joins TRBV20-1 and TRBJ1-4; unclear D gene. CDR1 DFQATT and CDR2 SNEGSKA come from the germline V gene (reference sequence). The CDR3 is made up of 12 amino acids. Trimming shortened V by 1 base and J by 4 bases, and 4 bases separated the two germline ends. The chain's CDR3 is CSARGVNEKLFF. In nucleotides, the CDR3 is TGCAGTGCTAGAGGGGTTAATGAAAAACTGTTTTTT.

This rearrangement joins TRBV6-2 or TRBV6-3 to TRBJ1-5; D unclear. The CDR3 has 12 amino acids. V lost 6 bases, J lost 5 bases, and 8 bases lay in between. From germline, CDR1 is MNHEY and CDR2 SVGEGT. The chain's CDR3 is CASSDLDQPQHF. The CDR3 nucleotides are TGTGCCAGCAGCGACTTGGATCAGCCCCAGCATTTT.

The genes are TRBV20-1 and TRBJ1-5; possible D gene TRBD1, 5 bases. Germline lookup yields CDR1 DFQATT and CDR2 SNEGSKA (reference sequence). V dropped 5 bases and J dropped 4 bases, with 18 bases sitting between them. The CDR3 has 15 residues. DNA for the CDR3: TGCAGTGCTCCATCGGGGGGTCCGCGAAATCAGCCCCAGCATTTT. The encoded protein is CSAPSGGPRNQPQHF.

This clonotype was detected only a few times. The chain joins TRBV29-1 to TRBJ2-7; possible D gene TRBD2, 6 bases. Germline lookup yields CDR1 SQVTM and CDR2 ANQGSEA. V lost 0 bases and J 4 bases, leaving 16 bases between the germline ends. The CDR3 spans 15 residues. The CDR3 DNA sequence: TGCAGCGTTGAAGAGGAGGGACCTCACGGATACGAGCAGTACTTC. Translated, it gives CSVEEEGPHGYEQYF.

CDR3 sequence (DNA): TGTGCCAGCAGCTCACCGGGACAGGCGATCTACGGGCAGTACTTC. It specifies CASSSPGQAIYGQYF. The chain links TRBV5-5 to TRBJ2-5; 8 nucleotides agree with TRBD1. The CDR3 runs to 15 residues. The V segment lost 3 bases and the J segment 11 bases; nucleotides outside the gene matches: 15. Germline V CDR1 and CDR2: SGHKS, YYEKEE (reference sequence).

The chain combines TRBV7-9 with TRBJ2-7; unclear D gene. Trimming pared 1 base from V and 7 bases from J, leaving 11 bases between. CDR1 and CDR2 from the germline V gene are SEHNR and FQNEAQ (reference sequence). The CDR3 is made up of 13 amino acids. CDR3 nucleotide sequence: TGTGCCAGCAGCTTAGTCGGCTACAATGAGCAGTACTTC. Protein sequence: CASSLVGYNEQYF.

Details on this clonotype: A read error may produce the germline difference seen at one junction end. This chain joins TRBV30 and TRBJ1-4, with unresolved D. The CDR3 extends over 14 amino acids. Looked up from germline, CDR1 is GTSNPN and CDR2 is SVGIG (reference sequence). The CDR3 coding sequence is TGTGCCCGGAGTTCCGGACGGGTTAATGAAAAACTGTCTTTT. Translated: CARSSGRVNEKLSF.

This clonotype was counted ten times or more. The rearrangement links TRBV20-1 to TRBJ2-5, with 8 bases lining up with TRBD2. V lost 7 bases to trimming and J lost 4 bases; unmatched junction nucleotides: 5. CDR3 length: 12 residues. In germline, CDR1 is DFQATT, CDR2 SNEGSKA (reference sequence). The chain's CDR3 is CSGAGGRETQYF. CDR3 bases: TGCAGTGGCGCGGGGGGACGAGAGACCCAGTACTTC.

The DNA for the CDR3 is TGTGCCAGCAGCTTACACAGTTCTCCCTACAATGAGCAGTTCTTC. It translates to CASSLHSSPYNEQFF. The V gene is TRBV7-3, the J gene TRBJ2-1; D call uncertain. The CDR3 has 15 residues. CDR1 and CDR2 from the germline V gene are SGHTA and FQGTGA. V was clipped by 2 bases and J by 2 bases, with 10 bases between them.

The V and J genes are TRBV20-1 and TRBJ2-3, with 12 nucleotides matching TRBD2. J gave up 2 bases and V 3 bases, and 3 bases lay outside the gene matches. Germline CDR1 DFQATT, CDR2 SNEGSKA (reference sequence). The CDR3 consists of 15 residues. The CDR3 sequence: CSASTSGGHTDTQYF. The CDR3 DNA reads TGCAGTGCTAGCACTAGCGGGGGGCACACAGATACGCAGTATTTT.

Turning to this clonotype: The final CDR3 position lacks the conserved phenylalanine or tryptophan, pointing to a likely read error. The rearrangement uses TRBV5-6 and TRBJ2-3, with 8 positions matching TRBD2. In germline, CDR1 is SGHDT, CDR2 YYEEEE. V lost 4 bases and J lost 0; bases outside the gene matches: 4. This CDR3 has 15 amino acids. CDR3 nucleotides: TGTGCCAGCAGCCAACTAGCGGTTAGCACAGATACGCAGTATGTT. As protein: CASSQLAVSTDTQYV.

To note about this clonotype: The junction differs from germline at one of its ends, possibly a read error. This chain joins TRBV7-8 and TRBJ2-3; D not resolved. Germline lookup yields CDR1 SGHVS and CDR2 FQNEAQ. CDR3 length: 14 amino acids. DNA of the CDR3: TGTGCCAGCAGCTCGACATTGGCGGTAGATACACAGTATTTT. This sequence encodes CASSSTLAVDTQYF.

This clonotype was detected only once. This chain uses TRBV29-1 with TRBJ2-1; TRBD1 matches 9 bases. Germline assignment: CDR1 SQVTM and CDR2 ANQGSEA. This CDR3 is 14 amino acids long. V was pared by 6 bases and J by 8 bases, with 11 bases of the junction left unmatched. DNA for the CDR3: TGCAGCGTCCAAAGGGGGACAGGGACAGATGAGCAGTTCTTC. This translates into CSVQRGTGTDEQFF.

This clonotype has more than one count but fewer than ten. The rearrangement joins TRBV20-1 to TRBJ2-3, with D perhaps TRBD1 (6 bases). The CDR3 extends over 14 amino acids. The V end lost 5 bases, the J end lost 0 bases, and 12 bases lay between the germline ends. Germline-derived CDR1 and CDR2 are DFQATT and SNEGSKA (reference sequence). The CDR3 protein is CSAPDRTSTDTQYF. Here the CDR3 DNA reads TGCAGTGCTCCGGACAGAACTAGCACAGATACGCAGTATTTT.

The CDR3 coding sequence is TGTGCCAGTCCGGGTGGGGGGTGGCCTTCTGGGGCCAACGTCCTGACTTTC. It is translated as CASPGGGWPSGANVLTF. The rearrangement uses TRBV7-2 and TRBJ2-6; possibly TRBD2 for D (6 bases). V dropped 9 bases and J dropped 1 base, with 19 bases sitting between them. The CDR3 length is 17 residues. Germline V gene data show CDR1 as SGHTA and CDR2 as FQGNSA.

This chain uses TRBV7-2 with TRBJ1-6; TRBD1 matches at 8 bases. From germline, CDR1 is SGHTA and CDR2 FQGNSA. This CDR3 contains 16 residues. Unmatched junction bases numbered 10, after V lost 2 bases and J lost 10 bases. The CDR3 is CASSLLPTGEGSPLHF. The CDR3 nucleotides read TGTGCCAGCAGCTTATTACCGACAGGGGAAGGCTCACCCCTCCACTTT.

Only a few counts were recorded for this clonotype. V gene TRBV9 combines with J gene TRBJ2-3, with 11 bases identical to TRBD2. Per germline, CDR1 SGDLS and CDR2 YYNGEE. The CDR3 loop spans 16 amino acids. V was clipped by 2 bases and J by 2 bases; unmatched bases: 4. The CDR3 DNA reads TGTGCCAGCAGCGTGGTAGCGGGGGGGTACACAGATACGCAGTATTTT. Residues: CASSVVAGGYTDTQYF.

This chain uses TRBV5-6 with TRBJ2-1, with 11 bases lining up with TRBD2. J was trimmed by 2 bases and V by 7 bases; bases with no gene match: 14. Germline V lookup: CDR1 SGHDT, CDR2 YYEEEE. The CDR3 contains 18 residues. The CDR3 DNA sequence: TGTGCCAGCGGAGACACACTAACTAGCGGGGGTACCTACAATGAGCAGTTCTTC. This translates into CASGDTLTSGGTYNEQFF.

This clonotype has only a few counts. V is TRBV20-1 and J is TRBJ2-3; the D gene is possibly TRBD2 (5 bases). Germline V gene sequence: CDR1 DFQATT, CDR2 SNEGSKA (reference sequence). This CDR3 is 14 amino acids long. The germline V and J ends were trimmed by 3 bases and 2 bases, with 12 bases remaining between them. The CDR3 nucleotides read TGCAGTGCTAGTTCGGGGATAGTCACAGATACGCAGTATTTT. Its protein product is CSASSGIVTDTQYF.